Listed below are T cell receptor beta chains from one sample, sequenced in a study of T cell responses to AZD1222 COVID-19 vaccine. Data came from immunoSEQ multiplex PCR; TCRdb stores just in-frame clones and leaves some out. The table has 90,000 to 100,000 clones, 85% to 90% seen once. This sample comprised peripheral blood, obtained 28 days after the second AZD1222 dose. These receptors all come from an adult who received the AZD1222 COVID-19 vaccine. Each CDR3 is given with its conserved first and last residue. D genes are given only for firm matches. A row's size may be missing; if present it is once, few, many or a size class.

TRBJ2-3	TRBD2	TRBV5-6	-	CASSSGTSRADTQYF	TGTGCCAGCAGCTCAGGGACTAGCCGGGCAGATACGCAGTATTTT
TRBJ1-5	-	TRBV12-3/TRBV12-4	-	CASSLNQPQHF	TGTGCCAGCAGTTTAAATCAGCCCCAGCATTTT
TRBJ1-6	-	TRBV6-5	-	CASSPAKLNGSPLHF	TGTGCCAGCAGCCCCGCCAAATTGAACGGGTCACCCCTCCACTTT
TRBJ2-2	TRBD2	TRBV10-1	few	CASPPLWGFEREANTGELFF	TGCGCCAGCCCCCCTTTGTGGGGATTTGAGCGGGAGGCGAACACCGGGGAGCTGTTTTTT
TRBJ1-2	-	TRBV30	-	CASLLGRRLTNYGYTF	TGTGCCTCGCTCCTGGGACGGAGACTTACTAACTATGGCTACACCTTC
TRBJ1-2	TRBD1	TRBV19	-	CASRLRDRDGYTF	TGTGCCAGTAGGCTCCGGGACAGGGACGGCTACACCTTC
TRBJ2-1	TRBD2	TRBV6-2/TRBV6-3	-	CAGSYSIGREGLGNEQFF	TGTGCCGGCAGTTACTCGATCGGGCGGGAGGGCCTCGGGAATGAGCAGTTCTTC
TRBJ1-2	-	TRBV30	-	CAWTGTTPAGYTF	TGTGCCTGGACTGGCACGACCCCGGCTGGCTACACCTTC
TRBJ2-5	TRBD1	TRBV7-3	-	CASSPGQGAETQYF	TGTGCCAGCAGCCCGGGACAGGGGGCAGAGACCCAGTACTTC
TRBJ2-2	-	TRBV24-1	-	CATGPPGEGAGELFF	TGTGCCACCGGCCCACCAGGAGAGGGGGCCGGGGAGCTGTTTTTT
TRBJ2-1	TRBD1	TRBV7-2	-	CASSLITGANEQFF	TGTGCCAGCAGCTTAATTACAGGGGCCAATGAGCAGTTCTTC
TRBJ1-2	-	TRBV19	-	CASSPGANYGYTF	TGTGCCAGTAGTCCAGGAGCTAACTATGGCTACACCTTC
TRBJ1-5	-	TRBV28	once	CASSVPLDQPQHF	TGTGCCAGCAGCGTGCCTTTGGATCAGCCCCAGCATTTT
TRBJ2-3	-	TRBV11-2	-	CASSFGRPGQDTQYF	TGTGCCAGCAGCTTTGGACGCCCCGGGCAGGATACGCAGTATTTT
TRBJ1-5	-	TRBV11-2	-	CASSATPWPNQPQHF	TGTGCCAGCAGCGCCACTCCCTGGCCGAATCAGCCCCAGCATTTT
TRBJ1-5	-	TRBV2	-	CASSREVGNQPQHF	TGTGCCAGCAGTCGGGAAGTAGGCAATCAGCCCCAGCATTTT
TRBJ1-1	-	TRBV6-5	-	CASRWQNTEAFF	TGTGCCAGCAGGTGGCAGAACACTGAAGCTTTCTTT
TRBJ2-5	TRBD2	TRBV6-5	-	CASLAGSQETQYF	TGTGCCAGCTTAGCGGGGTCTCAAGAGACCCAGTACTTC
TRBJ1-5	TRBD1	TRBV19	-	CASSWDRNNQPQHF	TGTGCCAGTTCCTGGGACAGGAACAATCAGCCCCAGCATTTT
TRBJ1-4	TRBD1	TRBV5-6	-	CASSRTGTGEEEKLFF	TGTGCCAGCAGCAGAACCGGGACAGGGGAGGAGGAAAAACTGTTTTTT
TRBJ1-6	-	TRBV7-3	-	CASSRQGWESPLHF	TGTGCCAGCAGTCGGCAGGGGTGGGAGTCACCCCTCCACTTT
TRBJ2-1	-	TRBV5-5	-	CASSLGQDNEQFF	TGTGCCAGCAGCTTGGGACAGGACAATGAGCAGTTCTTC
TRBJ2-2	-	TRBV12-3/TRBV12-4	-	CASSPDGELFF	TGTGCCAGCAGTCCCGACGGGGAGCTGTTTTTT
TRBJ1-2	-	TRBV10-3	-	CATRGVLTNGYTF	TGTGCCACCAGAGGAGTCCTAACTAATGGCTACACCTTC
TRBJ1-1	-	TRBV5-1	-	CASSLGTLNTEAFF	TGCGCCAGCAGCTTAGGGACCTTGAACACTGAAGCTTTCTTT
TRBJ1-3	-	TRBV10-3	-	CAIRQGTLPGNTIYF	TGTGCCATCAGACAGGGAACATTACCTGGAAACACCATATATTTT
TRBJ1-1	-	TRBV29-1	-	CSVEREQGANTEAFF	TGCAGCGTCGAAAGGGAGCAGGGAGCGAACACTGAAGCTTTCTTT
TRBJ2-7	TRBD2	TRBV7-2	-	CASSLTLLRGGNYEQYF	TGTGCCAGCAGCTTAACACTCCTACGCGGGGGAAACTACGAGCAGTACTTC
TRBJ1-5	TRBD1	TRBV6-1	-	CASSEERGPQPQHF	TGTGCCAGCAGTGAAGAGAGGGGGCCACAGCCCCAGCATTTT
TRBJ2-3	TRBD2	TRBV28	-	CASTTIIGLAGAADTQYF	TGTGCCAGCACTACCATAATAGGACTAGCGGGAGCCGCAGATACGCAGTATTTT
TRBJ1-2	-	TRBV6-5	-	CASSYFGDLNYGYTF	TGTGCCAGCAGTTACTTCGGAGACCTCAACTATGGCTACACCTTC
TRBJ2-5	TRBD1	TRBV5-1	-	CASSSQTGGQETQYF	TGCGCCAGCAGCTCCCAGACAGGGGGCCAAGAGACCCAGTACTTC
TRBJ2-3	-	TRBV27	-	CASRLAPATDTQYF	TGTGCCAGCAGGTTGGCCCCAGCCACAGATACGCAGTATTTT
TRBJ2-5	TRBD1	TRBV10-3	-	CAISESEQGPETQYF	TGTGCCATCAGTGAGTCAGAACAGGGGCCGGAGACCCAGTACTTC
TRBJ2-3	-	TRBV7-9	few	CASSPGPDTQYF	TGTGCCAGCAGCCCCGGACCAGATACGCAGTATTTT
TRBJ1-4	-	TRBV27	-	CASRSPTTTNEKLFF	TGTGCCAGCAGATCACCGACAACAACTAATGAAAAACTGTTTTTT
TRBJ1-2	-	TRBV28	-	CASSFQHYGYTF	TGTGCCAGCAGTTTTCAACACTATGGCTACACCTTC
TRBJ1-2	TRBD1	TRBV30	-	CAWTRTGYGYTF	TGTGCCTGGACTCGGACAGGATATGGCTACACCTTC
TRBJ1-2	TRBD1	TRBV18	-	CASSREVQGYGYTF	TGTGCCAGCTCACGAGAAGTACAGGGGTATGGCTACACCTTC
TRBJ2-7	-	TRBV15	-	CATSEGLLSSYEQYF	TGTGCCACCAGCGAGGGGCTGTTGAGCTCCTACGAGCAGTACTTC
TRBJ2-7	TRBD2	TRBV11-2	-	CASSLGRPGLAGVGDEQYF	TGTGCCAGCAGCTTAGGACGACCGGGACTAGCGGGAGTAGGGGACGAGCAGTACTTC